The next 13 T cell receptor beta chains were all read from a single sample in a study of T cell repertoires in cytomegalovirus infection. No antigen has been identified for these receptors. TCRdb passed the reads through MiXCR, listing each CDR3 protein once. The sample includes around 900,000 distinct CDR3 sequences, roughly 30% of them seen just once. The source was cultured CD8+ T cells from PBMCs, collected from culture after CMV antigen stimulation. These receptors all come from a human donor in good health (CMV status not recorded). Some clones in this sample may be carry-over from other donors' samples.

This clonotype occurred many times. The rearrangement uses TRBV4-3 and TRBJ2-6; TRBD2 matches at 9 bases. The V gene end was trimmed by 0 bases and the J gene end by 0 bases; junction bases not matched to a gene: 9. Germline V gene sequence: CDR1 LGHNA, CDR2 YSLEER. This CDR3 has 20 amino acids. In DNA, the CDR3 is TGCGCCAGCAGCCAAGAGAGAACTAGCGGGTTTTTCTCTGGGGCCAACGTCCTGACTTTC. As protein: CASSQERTSGFFSGANVLTF.

This clonotype was detected a few times. The chain carries TRBV6-2 or TRBV6-3 and TRBJ2-1, with a possible D match to TRBD2 (6 bases). This CDR3 is built from 14 residues. CDR1 is MNHEY and CDR2 is SVGEGT in the germline V gene. With 2 bases removed from V and 7 bases from J, the gap between germline ends came to 12 bases. Here the CDR3 reads CASSYLAYRNEQFF. The CDR3 DNA follows: TGTGCCAGCAGTTACCTAGCGTATAGGAATGAGCAGTTCTTC.

The rearrangement uses TRBV6-1 and TRBJ1-2; D possibly corresponds to TRBD1 (6 bases). Trimming shortened V by 2 bases and J by 5 bases, and 18 bases separated the two germline ends. This CDR3 contains 16 residues. Germline CDR1 is MNHNS and CDR2 is SASEGT. The CDR3 DNA follows: TGTGCCAGCAGTGAACAGGGTTGGGGGGGCAGATATGGCTACACCTTC. This gives the protein CASSEQGWGGRYGYTF.

The rearrangement uses TRBV11-2 and TRBJ2-3; TRBD2 is a possible D gene (5 bases). With 7 bases removed from V and 4 bases from J, the gap between germline ends came to 18 bases. Germline V gene data show CDR1 as SGHAT and CDR2 as FQNNGV. The CDR3 extends over 15 amino acids. CDR3 nucleotide sequence: TGTGCCAGCACCCCCGTCCATCGGGGAGCAGATACGCAGTATTTT. Its protein product is CASTPVHRGADTQYF.

This clonotype was recorded many times. The rearrangement joins TRBV7-8 to TRBJ2-7; the D gene is possibly TRBD1 (7 bases). The CDR3 consists of 19 residues. V was trimmed by 5 bases and J by 7 bases, leaving 33 bases between them. Germline CDR1 is SGHVS and CDR2 is FQNEAQ. The CDR3 here is CASSDVSGVGGRRAEEQYF. The CDR3 bases are TGTGCCAGCAGCGACGTCAGCGGCGTAGGGGGCCGGAGGGCAGAGGAGCAGTACTTC. The full variable domain, rest sourced from reference TRBV7-8 and TRBJ2-7, is GAGVSQSPRYKVAKRGQDVALRCDPISGHVSLFWYQQALGQGPEFLTYFQNEAQLDKSGLPSDRFFAERPEGSVSTLKIQRTQQEDSAVYLCASSDVSGVGGRRAEEQYFGPGTRLTVT.

The chain uses TRBV10-3 and TRBJ2-3; 8 bases fit TRBD2. V shed 6 bases and J 2 bases; nucleotides not matched to a gene: 13. Germline CDR1 reads ENHRY; CDR2 reads SYGVKD. The CDR3 length is 17 residues. This chain's CDR3 is CAIRVHGIAGNTDTQYF. Written as DNA, the CDR3 is TGTGCCATCAGGGTCCACGGCATAGCGGGGAACACAGATACGCAGTATTTT.

Comment on this clonotype: Given a much more abundant clone one base away, this may be a read error. The V call is TRBV7-4, the J call TRBJ1-4; possibly TRBD1 for D (6 bases). The CDR3 runs to 16 residues. CDR1 and CDR2 (germline): SGHVT, SQSDAQ. The CDR3 sequence is CTSSDRDTRGNEKLFF. The CDR3 coding sequence is TGTACCAGCAGCGACCGGGACACCCGAGGAAATGAAAAACTGTTTTTT.

The V gene is TRBV27, the J gene TRBJ1-2; D call uncertain. Trimming removed 7 bases at V and 3 bases at J, with 9 bases between. Germline V gene sequence: CDR1 MNHEY, CDR2 SMNVEV (reference sequence). The length of the CDR3 is 12 residues. CDR3 residues: CASTSDDYGYTF. CDR3 in DNA: TGTGCCAGCACCTCGGACGACTATGGCTACACCTTC.

In this sample, this clonotype turned up many times. CDR3 region: CASSSRSYPYEQYV. The CDR3 DNA sequence: TGTGCCAGCAGCTCCCGTAGTTATCCCTACGAGCAGTACGTC. The V gene is TRBV11-2, the J gene TRBJ2-7, with unresolved D. The CDR3 consists of 14 residues. CDR1 is SGHAT, CDR2 FQNNGV, per germline. Trimming removed 4 bases at V and 2 bases at J, with 12 bases between.

The genes are TRBV27 and TRBJ2-7; 7 nucleotides match TRBD2. V gave up 6 bases and J gave up 1 base; unmatched junction bases: 3. CDR3 size: 13 residues. From germline, CDR1 is MNHEY and CDR2 SMNVEV (reference sequence). CDR3 sequence (DNA): TGTGCCAGCAGCGGGGGGACGTCCTACGAGCAGTACGTC. The encoded protein is CASSGGTSYEQYV.

This chain uses TRBV15 with TRBJ2-1, with unresolved D. CDR1 is LNHNV, CDR2 YYDKDF, per germline (reference sequence). The CDR3 has 15 residues. V lost 0 bases to trimming and J lost 6 bases, with 12 bases between them. CDR3 DNA: TGTGCCACCAGCAGAGATCTAGGATCTGTCAATGAGCAGTTCTTC. Amino acids: CATSRDLGSVNEQFF.

Only a few counts were recorded for this clonotype. The chain carries TRBV7-2 and TRBJ2-1; weak D call: TRBD1 (5 bases). Per germline, CDR1 SGHTA and CDR2 FQGNSA. This CDR3 contains 11 residues. Deletions cut 4 bases from V and 10 bases from J, with 8 bases between. The CDR3 bases are TGTGCCAGCAGCTGGACACAGGAGCAGTTCTTC. This sequence encodes CASSWTQEQFF.

The gene calls are TRBV27 and TRBJ1-5; no clear D gene. CDR3 length equals 14 residues. CDR1 is MNHEY, CDR2 SMNVEV, per germline (reference sequence). Trimming took off 8 bases at V and 4 bases at J, with 15 bases between the two ends. CDR3 nucleotides: TGTGCCAGCCGTACTGCAGGACGGAATCAGCCCCAGCATTTT. Residues: CASRTAGRNQPQHF.